The entry below describes one T cell receptor beta chain. Its target is unknown. The CDR3 is 12 amino acids. Germline V lookup: CDR1 MNHNY, CDR2 SVGAGI (reference sequence). Trimming took 6 bases from V and 7 from J, leaving 13 bases between them. This specimen belongs to a study of shared clonotypes between healthy human individuals. Profiling relied on immunoSEQ multiplex PCR, and the TCRdb table lists in-frame clones only, not all of them. The repertoire holds millions of clones, with around nine tenths as singletons. Points from the study as a whole: Sampling used blood alone; tissue repertoires probably differ.

The J gene is TRBJ2-7, the V gene TRBV6-6; D possibly corresponds to TRBD2 (5 bases). This TCR came from a man between 18 and 35 years old in good health. Sequencing input: naive CD4+ T cells sorted from blood. Regarding subset: CD45RA+ positively selected. In DNA form, the CDR3 reads TGTGCCAGCAGGTATACGACGGGGGAGCAGTACTTC. Translated: CASRYTTGEQYF.